The T cell receptor beta chain described here comes from a study of T cells after yellow fever vaccination. They built TCR cDNA with 5'RACE template switching, a step that put in a universal primer site and UMIs. Each CDR3 protein gets one entry after TCRdb re-called the 5' RACE reads with MiXCR. Of under 350,000 distinct CDR3 sequences detected, 4.1% appear once; the ten largest clones hold 20% to 25%. This clonotype was observed a few times. Its antigen remains unknown. Unmatched junction bases numbered 18, after V lost 4 bases and J lost 0 bases. The CDR3 sequence is 21 residues long. CDR1 MNHEY and CDR2 SVGAGI come from the germline V gene. Study-wide results and caveats: Most primary-vaccination clones reappeared after the booster (more than 95% CD4, about 88% CD8).

The specimen was PBMCs, collected 5 days after the yellow fever booster vaccination. This receptor was obtained from a man between 18 and 29 years old who received the YFV17D yellow fever vaccine. The chain carries TRBV6-5 and TRBJ2-6; 7 bases are shared with TRBD1. CDR3 region: CASSSLSLTGTVYSGANVLTF. CDR3 coding DNA: TGTGCCAGCAGTTCGCTTAGTTTAACCGGGACAGTCTACTCTGGGGCCAACGTCCTGACTTTC.